The 21 T cell receptor beta chains in this list originate from one sample, sequenced in a study of beta chain features in type 1 diabetes (dated by TCRdb to 2016 to 2018). The study at large found these results: Type 1 diabetes patients showed a moderate but significant shortening of TCRB CDR3 length in all four CD4+ subsets.

Receptors were amplified or captured by the immunoSEQ multiplex PCR assay. The entire isolated RNA was reverse transcribed using the High Capacity cDNA Reverse Transcription Kit, and thus expressed TCRB transcripts were sequenced. What TCRdb holds here is the immuneACCESS table cut down to in-frame rearrangements. Part of the clones is not present; checked against another copy, under half of the missing clones reflect an unresolved V gene, and the others are unexplained. In all, the sample holds some 150,000 clones, and roughly an eighth of those were seen once. The ten largest clones add up to around 1.4% of the sample. Their cognate antigens are unknown. The source material was central memory CD4+ T cells from blood. The receptors derive from a man aged 18-30 years with type 1 diabetes.

The CDR3: CASSYRRAGNSPLHF. The CDR3, as DNA: TGTGCCAGCAGTTACAGGCGGGCAGGGAATTCACCCCTCCACTTT. The V call is TRBV6-5, the J call TRBJ1-6; D perhaps matches TRBD1 (5 bases). The CDR3 has 15 residues. The ends were cut back, 2 bases at V and 7 bases at J, with 12 bases in the middle. Germline-derived CDR1 and CDR2 are MNHEY and SVGAGI.

This clone was counted a few times. The rearrangement links TRBV13 to TRBJ2-3, with 11 bases identical to TRBD2. The CDR3 spans 15 residues. Germline values: CDR1 PRHDT, CDR2 FYEKMQ (reference sequence). V lost 9 bases to trimming and J lost 2 bases; unmatched junction nucleotides: 7. In DNA form, the CDR3 reads TGTGCCAGTACAGGGACTAGCGGTCTCACAGATACGCAGTATTTT. It is translated as CASTGTSGLTDTQYF.

V usage is TRBV9 and J usage is TRBJ2-3; TRBD1 matches 8 bases. The V gene's germline CDR1 is SGDLS and CDR2 YYNGEE. V was pared by 1 base and J by 5 bases, with 3 bases of the junction left unmatched. The CDR3 runs 14 residues. The CDR3 DNA is TGTGCCAGCAGCGTATCAGGGGGCGGAGATACGCAGTATTTT. Its translation: CASSVSGGGDTQYF.

The chain employs TRBV9 and TRBJ1-1; D may be TRBD1 (5 bases). The germline gives CDR1 SGDLS, CDR2 YYNGEE. The CDR3 is 14 amino acids. Trimming pared 0 bases from V and 7 bases from J, leaving 13 bases between. Here the CDR3 DNA reads TGTGCCAGCAGCGTAGTACAGGCCACCTATGAAGCTTTCTTT. This codes for CASSVVQATYEAFF. Looking up the rest from reference TRBV9 and TRBJ1-1 gives the full variable domain: DSGVTQTPKHLITATGQRVTLRCSPRSGDLSVYWYQQSLDQGLQFLIQYYNGEERAKGNILERFSAQQFPDLHSELNLSSLELGDSALYFCASSVVQATYEAFFGQGTRLTVV.

In its sample, this clone was seen many times. J is TRBJ2-7 and V is TRBV7-9; weak D call: TRBD1 (5 bases). Germline-derived CDR1 and CDR2 are SEHNR and FQNEAQ (reference sequence). The CDR3 consists of 13 residues. Trimming took off 4 bases at V and 1 base at J, with 8 bases between the two ends. The CDR3 sequence: CASSWTKSYEQYF. CDR3 DNA: TGTGCCAGCAGCTGGACAAAATCCTACGAGCAGTACTTC.

The chain links TRBV29-1 to TRBJ1-2; D possibly corresponds to TRBD1 (5 bases). Trimming shortened V by 7 bases and J by 4 bases, and 10 bases separated the two germline ends. This CDR3 has 11 residues. CDR1 and CDR2 (germline): SQVTM, ANQGSEA. CDR3 residues: CSAGGSYGYTF. The CDR3 DNA reads TGCAGCGCTGGGGGGAGCTATGGCTACACCTTC.

V and J are TRBV5-1 and TRBJ2-5; the D is unclear. The V end lost 5 bases, the J end lost 5 bases, and 7 bases lay between the germline ends. This CDR3 is built from 11 residues. Germline V gene lookup returns CDR1 SGHRS and CDR2 YFSETQ. The CDR3 DNA sequence: TGCGCCAGCAGTTCGGGCGAGACCCAGTACTTC. The encoded protein is CASSSGETQYF.

This clone has only a few counts. The chain has TRBV2 and TRBJ1-2; a weak D match, TRBD1 (5 bases). CDR3 length equals 16 residues. The V gene's germline CDR1 is SNHLY and CDR2 FYNNEI. Trimming cost V 2 bases and J 5 bases, with 18 bases left between them. CDR3 coding DNA: TGTGCCAGCAGTGAAAAAGGGCCTGGGGCATCTTATGGCTACACCTTC. The encoded protein is CASSEKGPGASYGYTF.

This clone was detected many times. This chain links TRBV19 with TRBJ2-2; 10 bases line up with TRBD1. This CDR3 has 15 amino acids. With V trimmed by 4 bases and J by 3 bases, 2 bases remained unmatched. The V gene's germline CDR1 is LNHDA and CDR2 SQIVND (reference sequence). As DNA, the CDR3 is TGTGCCAGTAGTAGACAGGGGGCGCACACCGGGGAGCTGTTTTTT. Its translation: CASSRQGAHTGELFF. Supplemented by reference TRBV19 and TRBJ2-2, the full variable domain reads DGGITQSPKYLFRKEGQNVTLSCEQNLNHDAMYWYRQDPGQGLRLIYYSQIVNDFQKGDIAEGYSVSREKKESFPLTVTSAQKNPTAFYLCASSRQGAHTGELFFGEGSRLTVL.

This clone was counted a few times. This chain links TRBV7-2 with TRBJ2-2; 8 bases agree with TRBD1. Germline V gene sequence: CDR1 SGHTA, CDR2 FQGNSA. Trimming at V came to 10 bases and at J to 2 bases, leaving 12 bases not matched to a gene. This CDR3 region has 16 residues. The CDR3 coding sequence is TGTGCCACCCCCCGGCGGACAGGGCCCAACACCGGGGAGCTGTTTTTT. It translates to CATPRRTGPNTGELFF. Filled out from reference TRBV7-2 and TRBJ2-2, the complete variable domain reads GAGVSQSPSNKVTEKGKDVELRCDPISGHTALYWYRQSLGQGLEFLIYFQGNSAPDKSGLPSDRFSAERTGGSVSTLTIQRTQQEDSAVYLCATPRRTGPNTGELFFGEGSRLTVL.

This clone was seen only a few times. The chain is built from TRBV7-6 and TRBJ2-3, with a possible D match to TRBD2 (7 bases). Germline assignment: CDR1 SGHVS and CDR2 FNYEAQ. CDR3 length: 15 amino acids. V was clipped by 5 bases and J by 1 base, with 13 bases between them. CDR3 region: CASSRGAGGTDTQYF. CDR3 bases: TGTGCCAGCAGCCGGGGGGCGGGGGGCACAGATACGCAGTATTTT.

The rearrangement joins TRBV29-1 to TRBJ1-2; TRBD1 agrees at 7 bases. Germline lookup yields CDR1 SQVTM and CDR2 ANQGSEA. The junction had 13 bases not matched to a gene; V was cut back by 3 bases and J by 6 bases. This CDR3 spans 15 amino acids. CDR3 amino acids: CSVERPDRASDGYTF. Written as DNA, the CDR3 is TGCAGCGTTGAGCGACCCGACAGGGCATCTGATGGCTACACCTTC.

This clone has a handful of counts. Other DNA sequences in the sample encode the same CDR3. The chain recombines TRBV7-9 with TRBJ1-6; TRBD1 aligns across 8 bases. The CDR3 length is 13 residues. Germline assignment: CDR1 SEHNR and CDR2 FQNEAQ (reference sequence). Germline trimming cut 8 bases from V and 5 bases from J; bases unmatched to any gene: 2. The CDR3 DNA is TGTGCCAGCGGGGGACAGGATAATTCACCCCTCCACTTT. It is translated as CASGGQDNSPLHF.

V is TRBV30 and J is TRBJ1-1; no clear D. V lost 3 bases to trimming and J lost 3 bases, with 5 bases between them. CDR1 GTSNPN and CDR2 SVGIG come from the germline V gene (reference sequence). CDR3 size: 11 residues. Here the CDR3 reads CAWRQYTEAFF. The CDR3 DNA reads as TGTGCCTGGAGGCAGTACACTGAAGCTTTCTTT.

This clone was seen a few times. This sequence joins TRBV10-1 and TRBJ2-1; weak D call: TRBD2 (5 bases). The germline V and J ends were trimmed by 4 bases and 0 bases, with 10 bases remaining between them. The germline CDR1 and CDR2 sequences are WNHNN and SYGVQD (reference sequence). The CDR3 length is 15 residues. The CDR3 region is CASSGGGSSYNEQFF. In DNA, the CDR3 is TGCGCCAGCAGTGGTGGTGGGAGCTCCTACAATGAGCAGTTCTTC.

At least ten counts were recorded for this clone. The rearrangement links TRBV7-9 to TRBJ1-6, with 7 bases lining up with TRBD1. The trim removed 6 bases at V and 8 bases at J, leaving 10 bases unmatched. This CDR3 region has 15 residues. The germline V gene has CDR1 SEHNR and CDR2 FQNEAQ (reference sequence). CDR3 sequence reads: CASSRDSRKDSPLHF. Written as DNA, the CDR3 is TGTGCCAGCAGTCGGGACAGCAGAAAGGATTCACCCCTCCACTTT.

Comment on this clone: Compared with germline, one end of the junction differs, possibly owing to a read error. V usage is TRBV7-7 and J usage is TRBJ2-6, with D possibly TRBD2 on 5 matching bases. The germline V gene encodes CDR1 SSHAT and CDR2 FNYEAQ (reference sequence). There are 17 residues in the CDR3. CDR3 sequence reads: CASSLGGSGSGANVLTF. The CDR3 DNA reads as TGTGCTAGCAGCTTAGGAGGTTCGGGTTCTGGGGCCAACGTCCTGACTTTC.

This chain uses TRBV7-3 with TRBJ2-1, with D possibly being TRBD1 or TRBD2 (6 bases each). Germline assignment: CDR1 SGHTA and CDR2 FQGTGA. V was cut by 5 bases and J by 1 base, with 15 bases left in between. This CDR3 has 16 residues. The CDR3 here is CASSPPGGGSYNEQFF. The CDR3 DNA is TGTGCCAGCAGCCCCCCCGGAGGGGGGTCCTACAATGAGCAGTTCTTC.

In its sample, this clone was seen a few times. CDR3 region: CASSTEVNTGELFF. The CDR3 bases are TGTGCCAGCAGCACGGAGGTGAACACCGGGGAGCTGTTTTTT. This chain connects TRBV6-4 to TRBJ2-2; D perhaps matches TRBD2 (5 bases). This CDR3 contains 14 residues. Trimming removed 6 bases from V and 1 base from J, with 9 bases in between. Germline CDR1 is MRHNA and CDR2 is SNTAGT.

This clone was seen a handful of times. The chain employs TRBV7-9 and TRBJ1-4, with 7 nucleotides matching TRBD1. CDR1 SEHNR and CDR2 FQNEAQ come from the germline V gene (reference sequence). V was clipped by 4 bases and J by 14 bases; unmatched bases: 16. This CDR3 has 15 residues. In nucleotides, the CDR3 is TGTGCCAGCAGCTCCGAACAGGGGAGTCGTGAGACTCTGTTTTTT. Protein: CASSSEQGSRETLFF.

The chain links TRBV28 to TRBJ1-5, with a tentative D call TRBD1 (6 bases). CDR1 and CDR2 (germline): MDHEN, SYDVKM. With 8 bases removed from V and 2 bases from J, the gap between germline ends came to 16 bases. This CDR3 contains 15 residues. The DNA of the CDR3 is TGTGCCAGCGGGGGGGGCGCGGATGGCAATCAGCCCCAGCATTTT. Translation gives CASGGGADGNQPQHF. The complete variable domain, with remaining parts taken from reference TRBV28 and TRBJ1-5, reads DVKVTQSSRYLVKRTGEKVFLECVQDMDHENMFWYRQDPGLGLRLIYFSYDVKMKEKGDIPEGYSVSREKKERFSLILESASTNQTSMYLCASGGGADGNQPQHFGDGTRLSIL.